What follows are 13 T cell receptor beta chains derived from one specimen sequenced in a study of OX40 agonist ivuxolimab in advanced cancers. TCRdb keeps only in-frame clones here, not all; method: immunoSEQ multiplex PCR. The repertoire holds fewer than 85,000 clones, around 80% seen once, with 0.76% in the top ten. The sample in question was CD4+ or CD8+ T cells sorted from blood, obtained in a trial of the OX40 agonist ivuxolimab. The receptors were gathered from an adult with an advanced solid tumor such as melanoma, head and neck, liver or kidney cancer.

This chain connects TRBV18 to TRBJ1-2; the D gene is possibly TRBD1 (6 bases). Trimming pared 3 bases from V and 3 bases from J, leaving 14 bases between. Germline CDR1 is KGHSH and CDR2 is LQKENI. CDR3 size: 15 residues. CDR3 in DNA: TGTGCCAGCTCACCCTTCGGGGCAGGGGACTATGGCTACACCTTC. It translates to CASSPFGAGDYGYTF.

This clone was counted once. One end of the junction does not line up with germline, which may come from a read error. The V and J genes are TRBV29-1 and TRBJ2-1, with D maybe TRBD1 (6 bases). The CDR3 consists of 12 residues. Germline values: CDR1 SQVTM, CDR2 ANQGSEA. The CDR3 nucleotides read TGCAGCGTCGAGAGCGACATTTTGGGGGCACTCTTC. This codes for CSVESDILGALF.

The chain employs TRBV13 and TRBJ2-5, with 15 bases that match TRBD2. Trimming cost V 5 bases and J 2 bases; bases outside gene matches: 9. This CDR3 is 18 amino acids long. Germline assignment: CDR1 PRHDT and CDR2 FYEKMQ (reference sequence). In DNA, the CDR3 is TGTGCCAGCAGCCTCCGGACTAGCGGGAGGGCCGGGCAAGAGACCCAGTACTTC. Encoded protein: CASSLRTSGRAGQETQYF.

The chain has TRBV28 and TRBJ1-5; possible D gene TRBD1, 6 bases. Trimming cost V 6 bases and J 2 bases, with 17 bases left between them. The CDR3 consists of 16 residues. Germline values: CDR1 MDHEN, CDR2 SYDVKM. The CDR3 DNA reads TGTGCCAGCAGACAATCGGGGGGCATAGGCAATCAGCCCCAGCATTTT. It codes for CASRQSGGIGNQPQHF.

The sample holds one count of this clone. This CDR3 reads CASRQEGMAFF. CDR3 nucleotides: TGTGCCAGCAGGCAGGAAGGGATGGCTTTCTTT. V usage is TRBV2 and J usage is TRBJ1-1; D is unclear. The CDR3 consists of 11 residues. Trimming left V 6 bases short and J 11 bases short, with 13 bases between. Germline V gene lookup returns CDR1 SNHLY and CDR2 FYNNEI.

The rearrangement uses TRBV5-1 and TRBJ1-5; D call uncertain. The CDR3 covers 13 residues. Germline V gene sequence: CDR1 SGHRS, CDR2 YFSETQ. Trimming left V 1 base short and J 6 bases short, with 8 bases between. The CDR3 bases are TGCGCCAGCAGCTTGCTAGGTTTTCAGCCCCAGCATTTT. Amino acids: CASSLLGFQPQHF.

The V call is TRBV11-2, the J call TRBJ2-7; D unresolved. This CDR3 contains 15 residues. V gave up 3 bases and J gave up 0 bases, with 12 bases separating them. Germline assignment: CDR1 SGHAT and CDR2 FQNNGV. The CDR3 here is CASSFSYGGSYEQYF. The CDR3, as DNA: TGTGCCAGCAGCTTCTCCTACGGCGGCTCCTACGAGCAGTACTTC.

The chain carries TRBV10-1 and TRBJ2-4; TRBD2 agrees at 10 bases. The CDR3 covers 13 residues. Germline V lookup: CDR1 WNHNN, CDR2 SYGVQD (reference sequence). V was clipped by 5 bases and J by 6 bases; unmatched bases: 1. The CDR3 reads CASSPSGGNIQYF. CDR3 in DNA: TGCGCCAGCAGTCCTAGCGGGGGAAACATTCAGTACTTC.

The J gene is TRBJ2-2, the V gene TRBV7-9; TRBD1 aligns across 7 bases. V shed 5 bases, J shed 3 bases, and the junction held 9 bases outside the gene matches. The CDR3 length is 16 residues. Germline-derived CDR1 and CDR2 are SEHNR and FQNEAQ (reference sequence). As DNA, the CDR3 is TGTGCCAGCAGCCCCCGACAGGGTGGAGACACCGGGGAGCTGTTTTTT. This codes for CASSPRQGGDTGELFF.

The CDR3 nucleotides read TGTGCCAGCAGTTTCGGCGGACTAGTACCCTACGAGCAGTACTTC. This encodes CASSFGGLVPYEQYF. This chain links TRBV27 with TRBJ2-5, with TRBD2 matching over 7 bases. The J call is in doubt because the DNA end fits TRBJ2-7 better. The germline gives CDR1 MNHEY, CDR2 SMNVEV (reference sequence). CDR3 length: 15 residues.

The CDR3 loop reads CASSRGVAKNIQYF. In nucleotides, the CDR3 is TGCGCCAGCAGCAGAGGGGTCGCCAAAAACATTCAGTACTTC. The V call is TRBV5-1, the J call TRBJ2-4, with D perhaps given as TRBD1 or TRBD2 (5 bases each). CDR3 length equals 14 residues. Germline V gives CDR1 SGHRS, CDR2 YFSETQ. Trimming cost V 4 bases and J 1 base, with 9 bases left between them.

The rearrangement joins TRBV28 to TRBJ2-7; 12 positions match TRBD2. J lost 6 bases, V lost 5 bases, and 14 bases had no gene match. This CDR3 is 17 amino acids long. The germline V gene has CDR1 MDHEN and CDR2 SYDVKM. CDR3 nucleotide sequence: TGTGCCAGCAGTATAGGACTAGCGGGGACACGTAGGGGCGAGCAGTACTTC. Translating it yields CASSIGLAGTRRGEQYF.

The V and J genes are TRBV5-1 and TRBJ1-1; D remains ambiguous. Per germline, CDR1 SGHRS and CDR2 YFSETQ. Trimming took off 2 bases at V and 4 bases at J, with 9 bases between the two ends. The CDR3 loop spans 13 amino acids. The CDR3 nucleotides are TGCGCCAGCAGCTTCGGGGAGGTCACTGAAGCTTTCTTT. It specifies CASSFGEVTEAFF.